This TCR beta chain was retrieved from a study of chemoradiotherapy in HPV16-positive cancers. Study overall: Functional T-cell assays on a couple of HPV16-positive patients' cells defined candidate HPV-specific clones and common TCR motifs. Findings of the study overall: During treatment, candidate HPV-specific clones and E7-related motifs expanded in tumor. Better recurrence-free survival went with HPV-responsive T-cell expansion in HPV16-positive patients.

Profiling relied on immunoSEQ multiplex PCR, and the TCRdb table lists in-frame clones only, not all of them. The table includes fewer than 70,000 clones, about nine tenths detected once. Repertoires were sampled repeatedly during chemoradiotherapy. The CDR3 runs to 17 residues. J was trimmed by 5 bases and V by 0 bases; bases with no gene match: 11. The germline CDR1 and CDR2 sequences are LGHNA and YNFKEQ. As concerns this clone: Its antigen is undetermined.

This sequence was found in a human donor with HPV-associated anogenital cancer. V usage is TRBV4-2 and J usage is TRBJ2-3, with 7 bases matching TRBD2. This specimen was blood, taken from a patient who underwent chemoradiotherapy. The CDR3: CASSQDLAGSGIDTQYF. CDR3 nucleotide sequence: TGTGCCAGCAGCCAAGATCTCGCGGGGAGCGGGATAGATACGCAGTATTTT.